These 25 T cell receptor beta chains share one sample of origin, sequenced in a study of shared clonotypes between healthy human individuals. TCRdb's copy holds only in-frame clones and misses some; the assay was immunoSEQ multiplex PCR. Of some 2.3 million clones listed, approximately 93% are singletons. The sequenced sample consisted of naive CD4+ T cells from PBMCs. As to subset: CD45RA+ positively selected. These receptors were collected from a man younger than 30 in good health. Some clones in this sample may be carry-over from other donors' samples.

This chain joins TRBV14 and TRBJ2-5; D is undetermined. The CDR3 is made up of 14 amino acids. Trimming took 2 bases from V and 4 from J, leaving 11 bases between them. Germline CDR1 SGHDN, CDR2 FVKESK. This chain's CDR3 is CASSQRQPTETQYF. The CDR3, as DNA: TGTGCCAGCAGCCAACGGCAGCCTACAGAGACCCAGTACTTC.

CDR3 in DNA: TGTGCCTGGAGGCCTGAATTCGGCGAAAAACTGTTTTTT. Translating it yields CAWRPEFGEKLFF. The chain carries TRBV30 and TRBJ1-4; D not certain. The V gene's germline CDR1 is GTSNPN and CDR2 SVGIG (reference sequence). The CDR3 is made up of 13 amino acids. The V gene lost 3 bases and the J gene lost 8 bases, with 13 bases spanning the gap.

The chain uses TRBV5-1 and TRBJ1-5; the match to TRBD1 covers 8 bases. Germline V gives CDR1 SGHRS, CDR2 YFSETQ. V shed 4 bases, J shed 6 bases, and the junction held 6 bases outside the gene matches. The CDR3 spans 14 residues. The CDR3 sequence: CASSLTGAGQPQHF. Written as DNA, the CDR3 is TGCGCCAGCAGCCTGACAGGGGCCGGTCAGCCCCAGCATTTT. Supplemented by reference TRBV5-1 and TRBJ1-5, the full variable domain reads KAGVTQTPRYLIKTRGQQVTLSCSPISGHRSVSWYQQTPGQGLQFLFEYFSETQRNKGNFPGRFSGRQFSNSRSEMNVSTLELGDSALYLCASSLTGAGQPQHFGDGTRLSIL.

The J gene is TRBJ2-5, the V gene TRBV7-2, with 11 bases that match TRBD2. The ends lost 1 base at V and 5 bases at J; junction bases unmatched: 6. This CDR3 contains 16 residues. The germline V gene encodes CDR1 SGHTA and CDR2 FQGNSA. CDR3 in amino acids: CASSLVTSGSYETQYF. The CDR3 DNA reads TGTGCCAGCAGCTTAGTAACTAGCGGGAGTTATGAGACCCAGTACTTC.

CDR3 amino acids: CSGAGPMNTEAFF. DNA of the CDR3: TGCAGCGGGGCCGGACCGATGAACACTGAAGCTTTCTTT. The chain couples TRBV29-1 to TRBJ1-1; no clear D. The CDR3 contains 13 residues. Germline V gene sequence: CDR1 SQVTM, CDR2 ANQGSEA. V lost 7 bases, J lost 0 bases, and 12 bases lay in between.

The chain has TRBV4-2 and TRBJ2-5; 15 bases are a match to TRBD2. Germline assignment: CDR1 LGHNA and CDR2 YNFKEQ. The length of the CDR3 is 17 residues. V was clipped by 4 bases and J by 5 bases; unmatched bases: 8. Written as DNA, the CDR3 is TGTGCCAGCAGCCCAGGGACTAGCGGGAGGCTTTGGGAGACCCAGTACTTC. This translates into CASSPGTSGRLWETQYF.

The gene calls are TRBV28 and TRBJ1-1; no reliable D call. V was clipped by 5 bases and J by 7 bases, with 11 bases between them. This CDR3 is 12 amino acids long. From germline, CDR1 is MDHEN and CDR2 SYDVKM. Written as DNA, the CDR3 is TGTGCCAGCAGTGGGGTTCGTAGTGAAGCTTTCTTT. It specifies CASSGVRSEAFF.

This clone was detected only once. This chain uses TRBV18 with TRBJ1-5; D may be TRBD1 (5 bases). This CDR3 is built from 17 residues. The germline V and J ends were trimmed by 4 bases and 7 bases, with 23 bases remaining between them. CDR1 is KGHSH and CDR2 is LQKENI in the germline V gene. The CDR3 reads CASSQTPPTVRGQPQHF. DNA for the CDR3: TGTGCCAGCTCACAAACGCCGCCGACAGTTCGGGGACAGCCCCAGCATTTT.

This chain joins TRBV5-4 and TRBJ2-7, with 7 positions matching TRBD1. V shed 2 bases and J 9 bases; nucleotides not matched to a gene: 5. Looked up from germline, CDR1 is SGHNT and CDR2 is YYREEE (reference sequence). The CDR3 spans 12 residues. The CDR3 loop is CASSFDRVWQYF. For the CDR3, the DNA is TGTGCCAGCAGCTTTGACAGGGTTTGGCAGTACTTC.

The V gene is TRBV7-9, the J gene TRBJ2-2, with a possible D match to TRBD1 (5 bases). Deletions cut 6 bases from V and 1 base from J, with 9 bases between. This CDR3 is built from 14 residues. Germline V CDR1 and CDR2: SEHNR, FQNEAQ (reference sequence). CDR3 DNA: TGTGCCAGCAGACTGACAGAGAACACCGGGGAGCTGTTTTTT. Encoded protein: CASRLTENTGELFF. Filled out from reference TRBV7-9 and TRBJ2-2, the complete variable domain reads DTGVSQNPRHKITKRGQNVTFRCDPISEHNRLYWYRQTLGQGPEFLTYFQNEAQLEKSRLLSDRFSAERPKGSFSTLEIQRTEQGDSAMYLCASRLTENTGELFFGEGSRLTVL.

The chain is built from TRBV7-9 and TRBJ2-1; either TRBD1 or TRBD2 may supply D (5 bases each). Deletions cut 4 bases from V and 7 bases from J, with 14 bases between. The germline V gene has CDR1 SEHNR and CDR2 FQNEAQ (reference sequence). The CDR3 length is 14 residues. CDR3 protein: CASSSPGAANEQFF. CDR3 sequence (DNA): TGTGCCAGCAGCTCACCCGGGGCTGCGAATGAGCAGTTCTTC.

The rearrangement links TRBV19 to TRBJ2-6; no firm D call. Germline V CDR1 and CDR2: LNHDA, SQIVND (reference sequence). The germline V and J ends were trimmed by 5 bases and 0 bases, with 5 bases remaining between them. There are 14 residues in the CDR3. CDR3 protein: CASSPRSGANVLTF. In DNA form, the CDR3 reads TGTGCCAGTAGTCCGCGCTCTGGGGCCAACGTCCTGACTTTC.

As for this clone: Other nucleotide sequences from this sample produce the same CDR3. This chain connects TRBV15 to TRBJ1-2, with 9 bases that match TRBD1. The CDR3 consists of 14 residues. Germline V lookup: CDR1 LNHNV, CDR2 YYDKDF (reference sequence). Trimming cost V 3 bases and J 4 bases; bases outside gene matches: 3. The CDR3 coding sequence is TGTGCCACCAGCAGGGACAGGGGTGGCTATGGCTACACCTTC. This sequence encodes CATSRDRGGYGYTF.

J is TRBJ2-2 and V is TRBV5-4; TRBD1 aligns across 9 bases. With 4 bases clipped from V and 4 bases from J, the junction kept 8 bases outside the gene matches. This CDR3 region has 16 residues. Germline V gene data show CDR1 as SGHNT and CDR2 as YYREEE (reference sequence). CDR3 nucleotides: TGTGCCAGCAGCCTCCCGGGACAGGGAGCCACCGGGGAGCTGTTTTTT. As protein: CASSLPGQGATGELFF.

The chain employs TRBV4-3 and TRBJ1-1; 7 nucleotides align to TRBD1. The germline gives CDR1 LGHNA, CDR2 YSLEER. V gave up 2 bases and J gave up 5 bases; unmatched junction bases: 8. The CDR3 totals 15 residues. As DNA, the CDR3 is TGCGCCAGCAGCCAAAGACAGGGAAGGGCGACTGAAGCTTTCTTT. This sequence encodes CASSQRQGRATEAFF.

The chain has TRBV6-5 and TRBJ1-1, with D hard to call. The germline V gene encodes CDR1 MNHEY and CDR2 SVGAGI. Trimming removed 2 bases from V and 4 bases from J, with 8 bases in between. This CDR3 is 13 amino acids long. DNA of the CDR3: TGTGCCAGCAGTTACGCCGAGGCCACTGAAGCTTTCTTT. It translates to CASSYAEATEAFF.

The chain's CDR3 is CASSLAQGAQETQYF. The CDR3, as DNA: TGTGCCAGCAGCTTGGCACAGGGGGCCCAAGAGACCCAGTACTTC. This rearrangement joins TRBV7-2 to TRBJ2-5; TRBD1 matches 9 bases. The V segment lost 3 bases and the J segment 1 base; nucleotides outside the gene matches: 3. Germline V gene sequence: CDR1 SGHTA, CDR2 FQGNSA. The CDR3 spans 15 residues.

The rearrangement uses TRBV4-1 and TRBJ1-5, with D unresolved. V was shortened by 0 bases and J by 0 bases, with 12 bases between the two germline ends. The CDR3 runs to 17 residues. CDR1 and CDR2 (germline): MGHRA, YSYEKL. The CDR3 DNA sequence: TGCGCCAGCAGCCAAGATTTGGGAGCTTATAGCAATCAGCCCCAGCATTTT. Amino acids: CASSQDLGAYSNQPQHF.

The V and J genes are TRBV10-3 and TRBJ1-4; no reliable D call. The CDR3 contains 13 residues. Trimming removed 8 bases from V and 3 bases from J, with 10 bases in between. Germline CDR1 reads ENHRY; CDR2 reads SYGVKD. Here the CDR3 DNA reads TGTGCCATCGGGCGGCAGGCTAATGAAAAACTGTTTTTT. Translating gives CAIGRQANEKLFF.

The CDR3 nucleotides are TGTGCCAGCAGCTCGCAGGGTCTAGGGCAGCCCCAGCATTTT. Its translation is CASSSQGLGQPQHF. The J gene is TRBJ1-5, the V gene TRBV6-6, with D possibly matching TRBD1 (5 bases). The CDR3 spans 14 residues. Deletions cut 6 bases from V and 7 bases from J, with 16 bases between. Germline lookup yields CDR1 MNHNY and CDR2 SVGAGI (reference sequence).

The gene calls are TRBV28 and TRBJ2-4; D perhaps matches TRBD2 (6 bases). The CDR3 covers 19 residues. The ends were cut back, 5 bases at V and 0 bases at J, with 23 bases in the middle. Germline lookup yields CDR1 MDHEN and CDR2 SYDVKM. The CDR3 loop reads CASSVTVSAGTLAKNIQYF. The CDR3 DNA follows: TGTGCCAGCAGTGTGACAGTTAGTGCGGGAACGCTAGCCAAAAACATTCAGTACTTC.

Only one count was recorded for this clone. The chain uses TRBV7-8 and TRBJ2-7; 9 nucleotides line up with TRBD2. This CDR3 has 17 residues. The germline V gene has CDR1 SGHVS and CDR2 FQNEAQ. V was clipped by 5 bases and J by 0 bases; unmatched bases: 11. CDR3 nucleotides: TGTGCCAGCAGCCCGAGGGCTAGCGGGACTGCCTCCTACGAGCAGTACTTC. Amino acids: CASSPRASGTASYEQYF.

The chain is built from TRBV11-2 and TRBJ2-1; the D gene could be TRBD1 or TRBD2 (5 bases each). Germline V lookup: CDR1 SGHAT, CDR2 FQNNGV. The CDR3 length is 15 residues. The V end was cut by 3 bases, the J end by 1 base, with 10 bases between. The CDR3 spells CASSFGTISYNEQFF. CDR3 nucleotides: TGTGCCAGCAGCTTCGGGACCATTTCCTACAATGAGCAGTTCTTC.

The V and J genes are TRBV14 and TRBJ1-1; D unclear. Trimming removed 1 base from V and 6 bases from J, with 6 bases in between. This CDR3 region has 12 residues. Germline loops: CDR1 SGHDN, CDR2 FVKESK. In DNA form, the CDR3 reads TGTGCCAGCAGCCAAGGGGAGGCTGAAGCTTTCTTT. This translates into CASSQGEAEAFF.

The V gene is TRBV30, the J gene TRBJ2-5, with D perhaps matching TRBD2 (5 bases). The CDR3 consists of 14 residues. Germline CDR1 is GTSNPN and CDR2 is SVGIG (reference sequence). V was shortened by 1 base and J by 6 bases, with 15 bases between the two germline ends. For the CDR3, the DNA is TGTGCCTGGAGTGCCTTTACTAGTTCCCAGACCCAGTACTTC. Protein product: CAWSAFTSSQTQYF.